The present T cell receptor (beta chain) was sequenced within a study of OX40 agonist ivuxolimab in advanced cancers. Looking at the study overall: As their treatment, patients were administered ivuxolimab, an agonistic anti-OX40 (CD134) antibody.

Sequencing was performed with immunoSEQ multiplex PCR; in TCRdb, only in-frame clones are kept and a portion is missing. The sample shows around 80,000 clones, about 85% of them seen only once. No patient had autoimmune disease or received systemic immunosuppression. The CDR3 totals 20 residues. The germline V gene has CDR1 LGHNA and CDR2 YNFKEQ. With 0 bases clipped from V and 0 bases from J, the junction kept 11 bases outside the gene matches. This sequence was found in an adult with an advanced solid tumor such as melanoma, head and neck, liver or kidney cancer. V and J are TRBV4-2 and TRBJ2-4; TRBD1 matches 10 bases. Sample: CD4+ or CD8+ T cells sorted from blood, taken in a trial of the OX40 agonist ivuxolimab. The CDR3 spells CASSQERGTGATLAKNIQYF. The CDR3 nucleotides are TGTGCCAGCAGCCAAGAACGGGGGACAGGGGCCACTCTAGCCAAAAACATTCAGTACTTC.